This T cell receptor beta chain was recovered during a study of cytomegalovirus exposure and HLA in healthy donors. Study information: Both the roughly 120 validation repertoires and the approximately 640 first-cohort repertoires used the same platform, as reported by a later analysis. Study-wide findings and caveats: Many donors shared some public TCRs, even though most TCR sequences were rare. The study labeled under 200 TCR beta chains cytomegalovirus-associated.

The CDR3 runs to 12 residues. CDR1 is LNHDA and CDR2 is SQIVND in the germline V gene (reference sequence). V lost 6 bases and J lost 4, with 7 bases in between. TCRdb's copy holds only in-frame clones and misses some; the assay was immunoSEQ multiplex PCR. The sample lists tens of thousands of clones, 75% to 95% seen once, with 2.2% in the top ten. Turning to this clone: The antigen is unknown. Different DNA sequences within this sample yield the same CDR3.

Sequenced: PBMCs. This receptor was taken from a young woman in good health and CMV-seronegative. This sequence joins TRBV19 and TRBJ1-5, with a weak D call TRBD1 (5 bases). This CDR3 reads CASRAGNQPQHF. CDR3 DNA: TGTGCCAGTAGAGCAGGGAATCAGCCCCAGCATTTT.